This T cell receptor (beta chain) was recorded in a study of cytomegalovirus exposure and HLA in healthy donors. Overall study findings and caveats: Sequences of the TCR beta chain were said to predict the HLA-A and HLA-B alleles of most subjects accurately. Testing in vitro showed three CMV-associated chains specific for CMV antigens.

Note on this clone: The antigen is unknown.

The PCR was carried out with 60 Vbeta primers and 13 Jbeta primers. Assay: immunoSEQ multiplex PCR; the TCRdb copy retains only in-frame clones and omits some. In all, the sample yields 150,000 to 200,000 clones. The germline V gene encodes CDR1 MNHEY and CDR2 SVGAGI. Trimming took off 5 bases at V and 5 bases at J, with 6 bases between the two ends. This CDR3 has 11 residues. This TCR came from a woman aged 18-30 years in good health and CMV-seropositive. The sequencing input was PBMCs. V is TRBV6-5 and J is TRBJ2-5, with D unresolved. CDR3 bases: TGTGCCAGCAGTCAGAGGGAGACCCAGTACTTC. This encodes CASSQRETQYF.